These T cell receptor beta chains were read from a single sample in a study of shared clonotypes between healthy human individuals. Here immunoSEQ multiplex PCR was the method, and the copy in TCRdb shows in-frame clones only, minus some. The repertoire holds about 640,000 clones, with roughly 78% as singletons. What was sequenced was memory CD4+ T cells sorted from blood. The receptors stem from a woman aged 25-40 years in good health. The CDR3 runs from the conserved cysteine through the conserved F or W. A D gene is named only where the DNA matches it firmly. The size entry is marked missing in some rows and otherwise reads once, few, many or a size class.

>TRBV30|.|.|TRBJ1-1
TGTGCCTGGAGTGGGGTTGGTACTGAAGCTTTCTTT
CAWSGVGTEAFF
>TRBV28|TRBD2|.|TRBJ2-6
TGTGCCACCCAGGGGTTTGGAGGGCGGGGGGTTAGGTGGAGCTCTGGGGCCAACGTCCTGACTTTC
CATQGFGGRGVRWSSGANVLTF
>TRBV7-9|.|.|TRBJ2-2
TGTGCCAGCAGCTTGGGGCAGGGTAGTTCCACCGGGGAGCTGTTTTTT
CASSLGQGSSTGELFF
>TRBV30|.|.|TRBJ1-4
TGTGCCTGGAGACCGAGGATAGGACATGAAAAACTGTTTTTT
CAWRPRIGHEKLFF
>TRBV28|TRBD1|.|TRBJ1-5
TGTGCCAGCAGTTTAAGATGGGGGACAGGGCCTTCCCAGCATTTT
CASSLRWGTGPSQHF
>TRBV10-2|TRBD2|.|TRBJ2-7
TGCGCCAGCAGTGACCCTCCTAGCGGGAGGGCCGGCGAGCAGTACTTC
CASSDPPSGRAGEQYF
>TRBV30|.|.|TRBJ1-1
TGTGCCCTGATACGGAACACTGAAGCTTTCTTT
CALIRNTEAFF
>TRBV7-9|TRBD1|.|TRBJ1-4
TGTGCCAGCAGCGCCACAGGGGAATGGGATGAAAAACTGTTTTTT
CASSATGEWDEKLFF
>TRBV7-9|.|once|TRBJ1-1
TGTGCCAGCAGCTTAGTGGGCCGGGGGAACGGGGAAGCTTTCTTT
CASSLVGRGNGEAFF
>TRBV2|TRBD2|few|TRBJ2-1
TGTGCCAGCAGGAGTTCGAGGGTAGAGCGGGAGGATGAGCAGTTCTTC
CASRSSRVEREDEQFF
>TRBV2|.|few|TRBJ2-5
TGTGCCAGCACTCGGAGCGGGCAAGAGACCCAGTACTTC
CASTRSGQETQYF
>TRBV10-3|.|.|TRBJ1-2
TGTGCCATCAGCGGCGACAGAATCTATGGCTACACCTTC
CAISGDRIYGYTF
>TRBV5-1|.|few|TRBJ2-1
TGCGCCAGCAGCTTACCCACGACTAGACAGAATGAGCAGTTCTTC
CASSLPTTRQNEQFF
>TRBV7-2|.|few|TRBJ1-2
TGTGCCAGCAGCTTATCGGCAGGTCCCTATGGCTACACCTTC
CASSLSAGPYGYTF
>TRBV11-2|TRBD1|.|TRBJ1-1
TGTGCCAGCAGTCAGGGGGTGAGCACTGAAGCTTTCTTT
CASSQGVSTEAFF
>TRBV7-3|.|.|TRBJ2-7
TGTGCCAGCAGCTTATCGGCCGAGCTATCCTACGAGCAGTACTTC
CASSLSAELSYEQYF
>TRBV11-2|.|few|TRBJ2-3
TGTGCCAGCAGCTCCGGCGGGACTCGTACGAATACGCAGTATTTT
CASSSGGTRTNTQYF
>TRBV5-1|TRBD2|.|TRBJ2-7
TGCGCCAGCAGCTCGAGGGAGGGAGGGAACGAGCAGTACTTC
CASSSREGGNEQYF
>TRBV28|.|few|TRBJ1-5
TGTGCCAGCAGTACAAGGTGGGGCCATCAGCCCCAGCATTTT
CASSTRWGHQPQHF
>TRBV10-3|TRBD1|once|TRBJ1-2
TGTGCCATCAGTGAGTCGGCGAAGGGGGCCTATGGCTACACCTTC
CAISESAKGAYGYTF
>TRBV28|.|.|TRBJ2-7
TGTGCCAGCAGTTTATCCATCTACAGGGCAGGCAAGGACGAGCAGTACTTC
CASSLSIYRAGKDEQYF
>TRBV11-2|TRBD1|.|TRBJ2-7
TGTGCCAGCAGCCACCAGACAGGGGCCGGGGCGGGTGAGCAGTACTTC
CASSHQTGAGAGEQYF
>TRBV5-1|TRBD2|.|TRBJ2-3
TGCGCCAGCAGCCCCGGGACTAGCGGGACTACAGATACGCAGTATTTT
CASSPGTSGTTDTQYF
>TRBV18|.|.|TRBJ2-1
TGTGCCAGCTCACCACTCCCTAGCGCAAATTCCTACAATGAGCAGTTCTTC
CASSPLPSANSYNEQFF
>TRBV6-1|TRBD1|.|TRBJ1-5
TGTGCCAGCAGTGGAGGACAGGGGGGTCAGCCCCAGCATTTT
CASSGGQGGQPQHF
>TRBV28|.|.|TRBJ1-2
TGTGCCAGCAGTCCAGGGTACTATGGCTACACCTTC
CASSPGYYGYTF
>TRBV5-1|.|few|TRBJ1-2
TGCGCCAGCAGCCGCGGACCAAGCGCAGACTATGGCTACACCTTC
CASSRGPSADYGYTF
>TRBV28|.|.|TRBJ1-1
TGTGCCAGCAGTCGCCCCTTTGGGCTGGGAAGAGAAGCTTTCTTT
CASSRPFGLGREAFF
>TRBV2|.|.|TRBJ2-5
TGTGCCAGGAAGAGCGTTTCGGGACACCGAGAGACCCAGTACTTC
CARKSVSGHRETQYF
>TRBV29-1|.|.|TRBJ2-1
TGCAGCGCTGGGGGCGGGGGTACTTGGAATGAGCAGTTCTTC
CSAGGGGTWNEQFF
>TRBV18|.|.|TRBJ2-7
TGTGCCAGCTCACTAGGGACGGGCTACGAGCAGTACTTC
CASSLGTGYEQYF
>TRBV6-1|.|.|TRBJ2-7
TGTGCCAGCAGTGAATGGGCGGAGAGCTCCTACGAGCAGTACTTC
CASSEWAESSYEQYF
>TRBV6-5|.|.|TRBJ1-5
TGTGCCAGCCGTACTAGCAATCAGCCCCAGCATTTT
CASRTSNQPQHF
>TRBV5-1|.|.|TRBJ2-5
TGCGCCAGCAGCTGGAACAGGTACCAAGAGACCCAGTACTTC
CASSWNRYQETQYF
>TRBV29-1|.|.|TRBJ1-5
TGCAGCGTTGTGTCCCGGGCGGGGCAGCCCCAGCATTTT
CSVVSRAGQPQHF
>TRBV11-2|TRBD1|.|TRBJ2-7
TGTGCCAGCGGGGGACAGGGTGACGACGAGCAGTACTTC
CASGGQGDDEQYF
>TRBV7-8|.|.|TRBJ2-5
TGTGCCAGCAGCATTGGAGTTCAAGAGACCCAGTACTTC
CASSIGVQETQYF
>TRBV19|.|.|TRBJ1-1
TGTGCCAGTAGTATAGCTGGGCTAGCTTTCTTT
CASSIAGLAFF
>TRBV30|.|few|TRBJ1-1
TGTGCCTGGGGAAGGACAGCGAACACTGAAGCTTTCTTT
CAWGRTANTEAFF
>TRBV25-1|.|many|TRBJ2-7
TGTGCCAGCAGTGAACAAACCACGGGACACTTCTACGAGCAGTACTTC
CASSEQTTGHFYEQYF
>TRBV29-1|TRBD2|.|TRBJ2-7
TGCAGCGTTGGGTCGGGCGGTACTAGCGGGAGTTACGAGCAGTACTTC
CSVGSGGTSGSYEQYF
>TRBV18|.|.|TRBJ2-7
TGTGCCAGCTCACTTGTTAAACTCGCTACTAACGAGCAGTACTTC
CASSLVKLATNEQYF
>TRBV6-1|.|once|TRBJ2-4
TGTGCCAGCAGTGAAGCGCGATCGGGTGCGGACATTCAGTACTTC
CASSEARSGADIQYF
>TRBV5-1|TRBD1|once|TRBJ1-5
TGCGCCAGTTCTCCCGGGACAGAAAATCAGCCCCAGCATTTT
CASSPGTENQPQHF
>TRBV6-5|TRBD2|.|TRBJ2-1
TGTGCCAGCAGCCCCCTAGCGGGAGAATCCCATGAGCAGTTCTTC
CASSPLAGESHEQFF
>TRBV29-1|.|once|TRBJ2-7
TGCAGCGTTGAAGGCGGCAGTTTCTCCTACGAGCAGTACTTC
CSVEGGSFSYEQYF
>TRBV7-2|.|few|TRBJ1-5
TGTGCCAGCAGCCCCAGGACATCTAATCAGCCCCAGCATTTT
CASSPRTSNQPQHF
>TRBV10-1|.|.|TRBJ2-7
TGCGCCAGCAGTCCCTCCGGCAGGGACCACGAGCAGTACTTC
CASSPSGRDHEQYF
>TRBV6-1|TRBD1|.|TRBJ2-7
TGTGCCAGCAGTGGCGACAGGGTGAGGAACGAGCAGTACTTC
CASSGDRVRNEQYF
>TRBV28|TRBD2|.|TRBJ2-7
TGTGCCAGCAGTCCCTCCCGGGCGGGGGGCCACGAGCAGTACTTC
CASSPSRAGGHEQYF
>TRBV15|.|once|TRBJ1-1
TGTGCCACCAGCAGAGGACAGGCCACGAACACTGAAGCTTTCTTT
CATSRGQATNTEAFF
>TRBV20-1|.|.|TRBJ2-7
TGCAGTGCTCACAGGACCCCCGAGCAGTACTTC
CSAHRTPEQYF
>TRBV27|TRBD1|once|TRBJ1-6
TGTGCCAGCAGATCCCCCGGGACAGGGAGTAATTCACCCCTCCACTTT
CASRSPGTGSNSPLHF
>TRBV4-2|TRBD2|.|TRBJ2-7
TGTGCCAGCAGCCAAGACCTCCCGACTAGCGGGACTTTCTACGAGCAGTACTTC
CASSQDLPTSGTFYEQYF
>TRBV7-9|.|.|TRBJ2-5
TGTGCCAGCAGCTTAGACAGGTCCGGGGAGACCCAGTACTTC
CASSLDRSGETQYF